This T cell receptor beta chain was sequenced during a study of cytomegalovirus exposure and HLA in healthy donors. Across the whole study: Among several hundred genotyped donors, more than 65% fell in the Caucasian-associated ancestry cluster. Notes on the study in general: Donor immune exposure was known only as CMV serostatus. HLA restriction was apparent for most CMV-associated TCR beta chains in a later analysis. Investigators reported 150 to 200 TCR beta chains as tied to cytomegalovirus.

Comments on this clone: Its target is unknown.

The length of the CDR3 is 14 residues. Germline CDR1 and CDR2: SQVTM and ANQGSEA. V lost 7 bases and J lost 6, with 19 bases in between. The PCR made use of 60 Vbeta and 13 Jbeta primers. Assay: immunoSEQ multiplex PCR; the TCRdb copy retains only in-frame clones and omits some. The sample has 69,000 or so clones, roughly four fifths seen once. Sequencing was performed on PBMCs. This TCR came from a woman aged 55 to 70 in good health and CMV-seropositive. The V call is TRBV29-1, the J call TRBJ2-1; perhaps TRBD1 as D (6 bases). The CDR3 DNA sequence: TGCAGCGCTGGACAGCCGTCAAAGGGCAATGAGCAGTTCTTC. Translating it yields CSAGQPSKGNEQFF.